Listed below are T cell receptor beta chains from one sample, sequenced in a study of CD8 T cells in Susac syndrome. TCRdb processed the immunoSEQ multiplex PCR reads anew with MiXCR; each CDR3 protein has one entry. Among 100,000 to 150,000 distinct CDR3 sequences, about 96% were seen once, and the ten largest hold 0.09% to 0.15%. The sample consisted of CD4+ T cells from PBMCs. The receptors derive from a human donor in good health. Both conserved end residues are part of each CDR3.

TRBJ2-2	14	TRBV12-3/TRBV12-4	CASSFSGSPGELFF
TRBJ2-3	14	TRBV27	CASSDRGPSDTQYF
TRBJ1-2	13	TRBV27	CASSLFLGGGYTF
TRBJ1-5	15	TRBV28	CASSFPAGGDQPQHF
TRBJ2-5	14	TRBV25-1	CASSEGPQQETQYF
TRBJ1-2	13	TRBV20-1	CSALRDIGYGYTF
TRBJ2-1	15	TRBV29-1	CSVDLLANPYNEQFF
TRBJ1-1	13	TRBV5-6	CASSKQGGTEAFF
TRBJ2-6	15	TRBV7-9	CASSLVVSGPNVLTF
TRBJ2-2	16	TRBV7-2	CASSALAGGLSGELFF
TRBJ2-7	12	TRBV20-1	CSARDPGREQYF
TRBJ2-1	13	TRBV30	CATWTGLPNEQFF
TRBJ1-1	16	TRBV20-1	CSARRQRGAANTEAFF
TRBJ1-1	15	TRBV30	CAWSGTGARRAEAFF
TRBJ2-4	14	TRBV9	CASSVGRSVDIQYF
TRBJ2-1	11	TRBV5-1	CASTQAYEQFF
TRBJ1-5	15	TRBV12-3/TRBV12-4	CASSLGGYSNQPQHF